A selection of T cell receptor beta chains follows, all from one sample in a study of control samples from healthy donors and cancer patients. The protocol was immunoSEQ multiplex PCR, while the TCRdb copy is restricted to in-frame clones and leaves out a portion. The table lists approximately 89,000 clones, over 75% of them singletons. Source material: blood. Receptor source: a man aged 50 to 59 in good health. The CDR3 runs from the conserved cysteine through the conserved F or W. D genes are given only for firm matches. Size values are once, few and many counts, or a class for expanded clones, and some rows have none.

j_gene	abundance	v_gene	d_gene	CDR3nt	CDR3aa
TRBJ2-2	-	TRBV9	TRBD2	TGTGCCAGCAGCATAGCCACTAGCGGGAAATCCGGGGAGCTGTTTTTT	CASSIATSGKSGELFF
TRBJ2-1	-	TRBV11-2	TRBD2	TGTGCCAGCAGCGACGGGACTAGCGGGAGGGCCGGCAATGAGCAGTTCTTC	CASSDGTSGRAGNEQFF
TRBJ2-7	medium-sized	TRBV5-4	-	TGTGCCAGCAGCTTGGGGGGCAGGCGGACAGAGTTGTGGCACGAGCAGTACTTC	CASSLGGRRTELWHEQYF
TRBJ2-2	-	TRBV4-3	-	TGCGCCAGCAGCCAAGCCTACATAGGATTGAACACCGGGGAGCTGTTTTTT	CASSQAYIGLNTGELFF
TRBJ2-1	-	TRBV3-1/TRBV3-2	TRBD1	TGTGCCAGCAGCCTGTGGACAGGGACCTACAATGAGCAGTTCTTC	CASSLWTGTYNEQFF
TRBJ2-5	-	TRBV19	-	TGTGCCAGTAGTATTCTTCTAGCAGAGACCCAGTACTTC	CASSILLAETQYF
TRBJ2-2	-	TRBV14	TRBD2	TGTGCCAGCAGCCAATTCCGGGGGGACACCGGGGAGCTGTTTTTT	CASSQFRGDTGELFF
TRBJ1-4	-	TRBV29-1	-	TGCAGCGCTCGGAGGGGAACTAATGAAAAACTGTTTTTT	CSARRGTNEKLFF
TRBJ1-1	once	TRBV27	-	TGTGCCAGCAGTAAAGGGCCGAACACTGAAGCTTTCTTT	CASSKGPNTEAFF
TRBJ2-4	-	TRBV6-5	TRBD1	TGTGCCAGCAGTAGGGACAGCCAAAACATTCAGTACTTC	CASSRDSQNIQYF
TRBJ1-1	-	TRBV4-2	-	TGTGCCAGCAGCCAAGCGGGGAGGGACTCTGAAGCTTTCTTT	CASSQAGRDSEAFF
TRBJ1-1	-	TRBV9	-	TGTGCCAGCAGCGCTGGAGAGGGCGGCACTGAAGCTTTCTTT	CASSAGEGGTEAFF
TRBJ2-2	-	TRBV4-3	TRBD1	TGCGCCAGCAGCCAGGGCTTCACAGGGGACACCGGGGAGCTGTTTTTT	CASSQGFTGDTGELFF
TRBJ2-5	-	TRBV3-1/TRBV3-2	-	TGTGCCAGCAGCCAAGGGGTCGGACTCCCTGGGGAGACCCAGTACTTC	CASSQGVGLPGETQYF
TRBJ2-1	-	TRBV11-2	-	TGTGCCAGCAGCGGGGCGGTCTACAATGAGCAGTTCTTC	CASSGAVYNEQFF
TRBJ1-5	-	TRBV19	-	TGTGCCAGTAGTATGGGGGCCTGGGGCGAGAGACAGCCCCAGCATTTT	CASSMGAWGERQPQHF
TRBJ2-1	-	TRBV7-2	TRBD2	TGTGCCAGCAGTTTTTTTGCGGGGACTACAGGAGAGGAGCAGTTCTTC	CASSFFAGTTGEEQFF
TRBJ1-5	-	TRBV6-4	-	TGTGCCGGGTTGGGACTGAATAGCAATCAGCCCCAGCATTTT	CAGLGLNSNQPQHF
TRBJ2-7	-	TRBV29-1	TRBD2	TGCAGCGTGCGAGCGGGAGTGGACGAGCAGTACTTC	CSVRAGVDEQYF
TRBJ2-2	-	TRBV27	-	TGTGCCAGCCAAGACATCGCGAACACCGGGGAGCTGTTTTTT	CASQDIANTGELFF
TRBJ1-1	-	TRBV14	-	TGTGCCAGCAGCCAGTCGCGTGGGGCTGAAGCTTTCTTT	CASSQSRGAEAFF
TRBJ1-4	-	TRBV18	TRBD1	TGTGCCAGCTCAAGAGCCCGGGACAGTAATGAAAAACTGTTTTTT	CASSRARDSNEKLFF
TRBJ2-7	-	TRBV6-5	TRBD2	TGTGCCAGCAGCAAAAAGCGGGAGTGGGAGCAGTACTTC	CASSKKREWEQYF
TRBJ1-2	-	TRBV12-3/TRBV12-4	-	TGTGCCAGCAGTCGAGGGGTAGGGTATGGCTACACCTTC	CASSRGVGYGYTF